The sequence of this T cell receptor (beta chain) was determined in a study of T-cell reconstitution after alpha-beta-depleted transplantation in children (dated by TCRdb to the mid-2010s). About the full investigation: T-cell immune reconstitution after TCRalphabeta/CD19-depleted allogeneic hematopoietic cell transplantation in children was quantitatively tracked in the study by means of TCR repertoire profiling. What the research found in general, with its limitations: In some patients, high TCRbeta diversity at day 60 was attributed to recipient T cells and intrathymic progenitors that had survived conditioning. Apparently early alphabetaT-cell count recovery about two months after transplant reportedly relied on only several hundred rapidly expanded clones derived from non-depleted graft cells. The frequencies of hyperexpanded clones fell over the following months, and after one year, T-cell counts and TCRbeta diversity were mostly attributed to newly produced T cells.

Explained via the paper, the treatment or condition label denotes: allogeneic hematopoietic cell transplantation with graft depleted of TCRalphabeta T cells and CD19 B cells. Transplant recipients were children who received TCRalphabeta/CD19-depleted allogeneic hematopoietic cell grafts. About this clonotype itself: Its antigen has not been determined. It has no much larger one-base neighbor in the sample; base qualities were not kept.

Receptors were amplified or captured by PCR. The run used an Illumina HiSeq 2500. Molecular barcoding was employed in the preparation of TCR libraries, with unique molecular identifiers being used to normalize TCRbeta repertoire quantification. The public sequencing data were trimmed at Q25 with fastp and processed into clonotypes with MiXCR by TCRdb, which kept only in-frame beta chains. Rows are combined by CDR3 protein, so each entry shows the most common genes and DNA. The sample profile shows about 300,000 distinct CDR3 sequences; roughly 8.2% of them were found once. The top ten clones comprise 9.1% of the sample. The CDR3 holds 19 amino acids from the cysteine to the phenylalanine. Only the CDR3 portion is preserved as DNA: 57 bases, with reading frame beginning at the first base. CDR1 and CDR2, looked up from the germline V gene, are SGHAT and FQNNGV. V is pared back by 1 base and J by 5 bases, with 26 bases lying between the germline termini.

The source was peripheral blood, collected 360 days after TCRalphabeta/CD19-depleted stem cell transplant. The receptor comes from a female patient between 2 and 15 years old who had a stem cell transplant for Fanconi anemia, so the T cells may come from the graft donor. The chain is encoded by TRBV11-2 joined to TRBJ1-2; the D gene is perhaps TRBD1, on 5 matching bases. The DNA reads TGTGCCAGCAGCTTAGGTCGGGGCCCGGTATGGGGCCAAGGGTATGGCTACACCTTC. This encodes CASSLGRGPVWGQGYGYTF.